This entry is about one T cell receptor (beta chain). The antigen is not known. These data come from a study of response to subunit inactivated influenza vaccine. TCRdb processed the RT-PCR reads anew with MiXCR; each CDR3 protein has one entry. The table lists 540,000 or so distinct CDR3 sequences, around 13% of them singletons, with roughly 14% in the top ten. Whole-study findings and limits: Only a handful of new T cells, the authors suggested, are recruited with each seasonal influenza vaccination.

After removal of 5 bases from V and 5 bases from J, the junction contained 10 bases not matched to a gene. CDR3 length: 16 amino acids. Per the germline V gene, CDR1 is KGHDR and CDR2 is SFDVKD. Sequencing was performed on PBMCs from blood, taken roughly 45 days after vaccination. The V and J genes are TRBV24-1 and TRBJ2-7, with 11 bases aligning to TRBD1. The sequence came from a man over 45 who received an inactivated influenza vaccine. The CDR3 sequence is CATSASPGTGGDEQYF. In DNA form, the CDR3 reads TGTGCCACCAGTGCGTCCCCCGGGACAGGGGGTGACGAGCAGTACTTC.